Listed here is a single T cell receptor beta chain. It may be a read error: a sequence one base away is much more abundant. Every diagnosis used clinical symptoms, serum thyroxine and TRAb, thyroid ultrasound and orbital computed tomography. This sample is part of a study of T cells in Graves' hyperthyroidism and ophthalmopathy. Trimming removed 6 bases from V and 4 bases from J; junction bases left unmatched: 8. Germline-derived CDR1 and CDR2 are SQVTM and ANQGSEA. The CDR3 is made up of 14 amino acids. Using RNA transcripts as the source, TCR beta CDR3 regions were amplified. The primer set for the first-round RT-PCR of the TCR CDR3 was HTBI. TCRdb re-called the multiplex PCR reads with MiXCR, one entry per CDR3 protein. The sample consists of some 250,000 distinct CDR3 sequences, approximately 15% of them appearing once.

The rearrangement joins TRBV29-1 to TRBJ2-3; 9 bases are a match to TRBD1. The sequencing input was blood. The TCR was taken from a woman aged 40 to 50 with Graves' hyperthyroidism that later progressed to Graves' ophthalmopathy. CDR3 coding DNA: TGCAGCGTCGCAACAGGGGGCGCGCCAGATACGCAGTATTTT. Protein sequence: CSVATGGAPDTQYF.